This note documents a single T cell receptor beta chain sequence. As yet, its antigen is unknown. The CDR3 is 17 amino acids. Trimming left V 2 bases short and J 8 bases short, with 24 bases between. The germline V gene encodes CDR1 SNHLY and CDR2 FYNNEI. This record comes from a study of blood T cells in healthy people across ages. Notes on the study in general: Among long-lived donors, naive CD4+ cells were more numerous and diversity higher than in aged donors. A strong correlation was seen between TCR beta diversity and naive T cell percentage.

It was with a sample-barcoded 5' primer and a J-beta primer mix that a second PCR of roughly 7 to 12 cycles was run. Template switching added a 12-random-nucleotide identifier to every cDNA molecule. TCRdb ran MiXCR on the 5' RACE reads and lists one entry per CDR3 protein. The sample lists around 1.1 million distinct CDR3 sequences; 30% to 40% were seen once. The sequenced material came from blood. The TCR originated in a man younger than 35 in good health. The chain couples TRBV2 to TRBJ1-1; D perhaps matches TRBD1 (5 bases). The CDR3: CASSESGWGPGRKEAFF. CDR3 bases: TGTGCCAGCAGTGAATCGGGATGGGGCCCCGGTCGTAAAGAAGCTTTCTTT.